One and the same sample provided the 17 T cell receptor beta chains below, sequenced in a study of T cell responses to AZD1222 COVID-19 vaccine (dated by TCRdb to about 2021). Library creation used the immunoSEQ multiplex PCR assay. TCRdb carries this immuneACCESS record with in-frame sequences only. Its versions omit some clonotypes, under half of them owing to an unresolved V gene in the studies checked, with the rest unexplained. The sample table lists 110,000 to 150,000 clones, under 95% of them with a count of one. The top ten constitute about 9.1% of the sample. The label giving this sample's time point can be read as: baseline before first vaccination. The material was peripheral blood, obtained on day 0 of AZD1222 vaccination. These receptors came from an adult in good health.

The CDR3 DNA reads TGTGCCAGCAGGGATCGAGGGGACATTCAGTACTTC. Translation: CASRDRGDIQYF. The chain couples TRBV12-3 or TRBV12-4 to TRBJ2-4; D assignment may be TRBD1 or TRBD2 (5 bases each). The ends were cut back, 6 bases at V and 8 bases at J, with 11 bases in the middle. This CDR3 comprises 12 residues.

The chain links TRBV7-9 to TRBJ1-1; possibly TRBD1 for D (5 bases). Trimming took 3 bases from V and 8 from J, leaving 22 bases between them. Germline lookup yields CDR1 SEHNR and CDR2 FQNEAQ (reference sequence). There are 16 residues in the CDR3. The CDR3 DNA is TGTGCCAGCAGCTTCCTAAAGGGGCTTAAGCGAGGAGAAGCTTTCTTT. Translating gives CASSFLKGLKRGEAFF.

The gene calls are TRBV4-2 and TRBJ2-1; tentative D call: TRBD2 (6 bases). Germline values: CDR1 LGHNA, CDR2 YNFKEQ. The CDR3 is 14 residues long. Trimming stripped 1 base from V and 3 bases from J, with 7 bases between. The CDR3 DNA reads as TGTGCCAGCAGCCAAGGGGAGGTCTACAATGAGCAGTTCTTC. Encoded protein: CASSQGEVYNEQFF.

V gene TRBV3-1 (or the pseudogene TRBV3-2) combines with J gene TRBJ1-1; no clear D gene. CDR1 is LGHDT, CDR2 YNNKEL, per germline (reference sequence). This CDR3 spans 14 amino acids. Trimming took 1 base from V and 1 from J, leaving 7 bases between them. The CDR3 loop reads CASSQGLGNTEAFF. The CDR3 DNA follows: TGTGCCAGCAGCCAAGGTTTAGGGAACACTGAAGCTTTCTTT.

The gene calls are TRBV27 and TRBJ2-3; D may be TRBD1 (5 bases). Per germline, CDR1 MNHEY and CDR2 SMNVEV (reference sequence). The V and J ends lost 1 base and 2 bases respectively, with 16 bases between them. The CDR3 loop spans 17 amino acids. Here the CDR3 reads CASSLFAGHGNTDTQYF. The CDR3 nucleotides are TGTGCCAGCAGTTTATTTGCAGGGCACGGAAACACAGATACGCAGTATTTT.

The CDR3 is CASSTLDREAEQFF. CDR3 nucleotide sequence: TGTGCCAGTAGTACCCTGGACAGGGAGGCTGAGCAGTTCTTC. The J gene is TRBJ2-1, the V gene TRBV19; 8 positions agree with TRBD1. In germline, CDR1 is LNHDA, CDR2 SQIVND (reference sequence). The CDR3 covers 14 residues. With V trimmed by 4 bases and J by 9 bases, 8 bases remained unmatched. Filled out from reference TRBV19 and TRBJ2-1, the complete variable domain reads DGGITQSPKYLFRKEGQNVTLSCEQNLNHDAMYWYRQDPGQGLRLIYYSQIVNDFQKGDIAEGYSVSREKKESFPLTVTSAQKNPTAFYLCASSTLDREAEQFFGPGTRLTVL.

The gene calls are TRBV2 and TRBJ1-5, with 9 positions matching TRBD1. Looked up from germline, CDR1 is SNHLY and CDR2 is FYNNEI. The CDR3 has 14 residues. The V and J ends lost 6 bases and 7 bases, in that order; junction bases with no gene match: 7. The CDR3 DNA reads TGTGCCAGCAGGGGGGGGACAGGGAGACAGCCCCAGCATTTT. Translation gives CASRGGTGRQPQHF.

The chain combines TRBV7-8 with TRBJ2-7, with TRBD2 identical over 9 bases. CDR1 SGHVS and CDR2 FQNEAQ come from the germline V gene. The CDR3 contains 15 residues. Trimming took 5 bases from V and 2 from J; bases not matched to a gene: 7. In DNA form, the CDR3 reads TGTGCCAGCAGCCGGGGGACTAGCTTTGCCTACGAGCAGTACTTC. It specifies CASSRGTSFAYEQYF.

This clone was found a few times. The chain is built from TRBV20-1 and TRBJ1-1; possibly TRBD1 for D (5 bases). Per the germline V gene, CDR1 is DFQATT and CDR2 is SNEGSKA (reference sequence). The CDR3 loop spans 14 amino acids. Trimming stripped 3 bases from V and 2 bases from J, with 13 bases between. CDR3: CSASWGSTNTEAFF. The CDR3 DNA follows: TGCAGTGCTAGTTGGGGCAGTACAAACACTGAAGCTTTCTTT.

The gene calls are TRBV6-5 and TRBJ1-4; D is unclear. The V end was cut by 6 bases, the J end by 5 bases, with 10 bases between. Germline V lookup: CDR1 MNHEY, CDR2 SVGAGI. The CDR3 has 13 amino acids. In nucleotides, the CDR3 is TGTGCCAGCAGCCTTCACCGAAATGAAAAACTGTTTTTT. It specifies CASSLHRNEKLFF.

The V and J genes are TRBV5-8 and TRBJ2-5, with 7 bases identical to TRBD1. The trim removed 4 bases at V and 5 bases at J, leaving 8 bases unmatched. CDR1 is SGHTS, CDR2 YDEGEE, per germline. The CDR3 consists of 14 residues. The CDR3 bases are TGTGCCAGCAGCCGACAGGGAGTCTGGGAGACCCAGTACTTC. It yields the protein CASSRQGVWETQYF.

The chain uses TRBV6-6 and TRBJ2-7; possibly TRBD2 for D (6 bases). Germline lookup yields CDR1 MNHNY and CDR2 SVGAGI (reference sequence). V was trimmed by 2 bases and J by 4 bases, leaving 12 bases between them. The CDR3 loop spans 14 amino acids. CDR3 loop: CASSYGVSGYEQYF. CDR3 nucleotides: TGTGCCAGCAGTTACGGAGTTAGCGGTTACGAGCAGTACTTC.

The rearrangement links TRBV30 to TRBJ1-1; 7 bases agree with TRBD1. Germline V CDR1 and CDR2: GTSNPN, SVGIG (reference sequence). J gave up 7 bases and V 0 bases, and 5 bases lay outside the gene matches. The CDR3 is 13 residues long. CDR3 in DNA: TGTGCCTGGAGTGTACAGGGGCACGGTGAAGCTTTCTTT. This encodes CAWSVQGHGEAFF.

CDR3 region: CASSPHSVTEAFF. Written as DNA, the CDR3 is TGTGCCAGCAGCCCCCACTCCGTTACTGAAGCTTTCTTT. This chain connects TRBV9 to TRBJ1-1; D not resolved. V gave up 4 bases and J gave up 5 bases, with 12 bases separating them. There are 13 residues in the CDR3. Germline CDR1 SGDLS, CDR2 YYNGEE.

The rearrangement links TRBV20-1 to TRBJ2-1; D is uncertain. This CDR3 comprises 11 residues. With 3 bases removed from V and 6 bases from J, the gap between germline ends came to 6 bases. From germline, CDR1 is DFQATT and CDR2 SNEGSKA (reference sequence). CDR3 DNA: TGCAGTGCTAGTCCTGGCAATGAGCAGTTCTTC. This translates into CSASPGNEQFF.

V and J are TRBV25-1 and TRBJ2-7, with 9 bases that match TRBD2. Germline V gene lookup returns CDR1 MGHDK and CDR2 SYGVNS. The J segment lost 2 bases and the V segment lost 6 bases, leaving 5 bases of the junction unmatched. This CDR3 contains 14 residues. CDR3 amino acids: CASSPGLAAYEQYF. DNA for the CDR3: TGTGCCAGCAGCCCGGGACTAGCTGCCTACGAGCAGTACTTC.

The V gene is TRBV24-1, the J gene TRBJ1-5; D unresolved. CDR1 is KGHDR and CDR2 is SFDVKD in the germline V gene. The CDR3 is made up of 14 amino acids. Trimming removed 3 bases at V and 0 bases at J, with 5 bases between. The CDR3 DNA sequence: TGTGCCACCAGTGATCCCTCTAGCAATCAGCCCCAGCATTTT. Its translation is CATSDPSSNQPQHF.